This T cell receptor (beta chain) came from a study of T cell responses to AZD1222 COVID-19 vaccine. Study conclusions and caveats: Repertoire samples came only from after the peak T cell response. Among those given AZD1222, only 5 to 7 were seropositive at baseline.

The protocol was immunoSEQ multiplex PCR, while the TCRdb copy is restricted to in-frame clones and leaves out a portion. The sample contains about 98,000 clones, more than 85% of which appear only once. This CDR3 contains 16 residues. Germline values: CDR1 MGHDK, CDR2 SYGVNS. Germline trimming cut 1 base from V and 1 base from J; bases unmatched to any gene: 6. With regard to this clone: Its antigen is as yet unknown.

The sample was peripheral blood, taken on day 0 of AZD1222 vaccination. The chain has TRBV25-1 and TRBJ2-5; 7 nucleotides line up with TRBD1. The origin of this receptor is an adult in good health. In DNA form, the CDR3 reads TGTGCCAGCAGTGAATTTCGAGGGGGCTCCCAAGAGACCCAGTACTTC. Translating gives CASSEFRGGSQETQYF.